The rows below give T cell receptor beta chains drawn from one sample of a study of T cells in Graves' hyperthyroidism and ophthalmopathy. In TCRdb, the multiplex PCR reads were re-called with MiXCR into one record per CDR3 protein. The sample has hundreds of thousands of distinct CDR3 sequences, about a sixth seen once. The sequenced material came from blood. The source is a woman aged 55 to 70 with Graves' ophthalmopathy. Both conserved end residues are part of each CDR3. Each record gives: J gene, clone size, V gene, D gene, CDR3 protein, CDR3 DNA. D genes are given only for firm matches. The size of a clone is reported for some rows only, either as once, few or many, or as a class for expanded clones.

>TRBJ2-3|many|TRBV7-9|TRBD2
CASSSRLAGGGDTQYF
TGTGCCAGCAGCTCCCGACTAGCGGGAGGCGGGGATACGCAGTATTTT
>TRBJ1-5|many|TRBV5-6|NA
CASSRIQDTAETYSNQPQHF
TGTGCCAGCAGCCGGATACAGGACACCGCCGAGACGTATAGCAATCAGCCCCAGCATTTT
>TRBJ1-2|many|TRBV9|TRBD1
CASSVSTGEGYGYTF
TGTGCCAGCAGCGTATCGACAGGGGAGGGTTATGGCTACACCTTC
>TRBJ2-5|few|TRBV5-8|NA
CASSSGTGAREETQYF
TGTGCCAGCAGCTCTGGGACCGGCGCCCGCGAAGAGACCCAGTACTTC
>TRBJ2-2|many|TRBV7-9|NA
CASSLTDRNTGELFF
TGTGCCAGCAGCTTGACGGACAGGAACACCGGGGAGCTGTTTTTT
>TRBJ2-1|once|TRBV3-1|TRBD2
CASSQDWTSGEQFF
TGTGCCAGCAGCCAAGATTGGACTAGCGGTGAGCAGTTCTTC
>TRBJ2-1|few|TRBV12-3/TRBV12-4|TRBD2
CASSLFGAGGLGEQFF
TGTGCCAGCAGTTTATTCGGAGCGGGGGGGCTTGGTGAGCAGTTCTTC
>TRBJ2-3|NA|TRBV15|TRBD1
CATSRTLQGWGTDTQYF
TGTGCCACCAGCAGAACCCTACAGGGGTGGGGCACAGATACGCAGTATTTT
>TRBJ1-2|few|TRBV6-2/TRBV6-3|NA
CASTPGRNHNYGYTF
TGTGCCAGCACTCCCGGGCGGAACCATAACTATGGCTACACCTTC
>TRBJ2-7|NA|TRBV6-4|TRBD1
CASRPPGTGTGAYEQYF
TGTGCCAGCAGACCTCCCGGGACCGGGACAGGGGCCTACGAGCAGTACTTC
>TRBJ2-7|many|TRBV6-2/TRBV6-3|NA
CASSYSSTEVYEQYF
TGTGCCAGCAGTTACTCGTCTACCGAAGTGTACGAGCAGTACTTC
>TRBJ2-7|many|TRBV27|TRBD2
CASTPGGSYEQYF
TGTGCCAGCACCCCGGGAGGCTCCTACGAGCAGTACTTC
>TRBJ1-5|NA|TRBV5-1|NA
CASSFLPSSNQPQHF
TGCGCCAGCAGCTTTCTGCCCTCTAGCAATCAGCCCCAGCATTTT
>TRBJ2-1|once|TRBV4-3|TRBD2
CASSQNGGYNEQFF
TGCGCCAGCAGCCAAAACGGGGGGTACAATGAGCAGTTCTTC
>TRBJ2-7|NA|TRBV5-1|NA
CASSLESHSSYEQYF
TGCGCCAGCAGCTTGGAGTCACACAGCTCCTACGAGCAGTACTTC
>TRBJ2-5|few|TRBV27|NA
CASTIKIGTTQYF
TGTGCCAGCACCATCAAAATTGGCACGACCCAGTACTTC
>TRBJ2-7|many|TRBV7-2|NA
CASSLLGLGREQYF
TGTGCCAGCAGCTTATTAGGGCTGGGCCGCGAGCAGTACTTC
>TRBJ2-1|NA|TRBV18|NA
CASSPPKGLNNEQFF
TGTGCCAGCTCACCACCTAAGGGCTTGAACAATGAGCAGTTCTTC
>TRBJ2-5|NA|TRBV25-1|TRBD2
CASSDVRGAGETQYF
TGTGCCAGCAGTGACGTGCGGGGGGCGGGAGAGACCCAGTACTTC
>TRBJ1-5|NA|TRBV6-2/TRBV6-3|TRBD1
CASSYGARDRSKRNQPQHF
TGTGCCAGCAGTTACGGGGCCCGGGACAGGAGTAAGCGCAATCAGCCCCAGCATTTT
>TRBJ2-5|many|TRBV6-1|NA
CASSTGTLQTQYF
TGTGCCAGCAGTACCGGGACATTGCAGACCCAGTACTTC
>TRBJ1-1|many|TRBV6-2/TRBV6-3|NA
CASSYSQQKLNTEAFF
TGTGCCAGCAGTTACTCTCAACAGAAATTGAACACTGAAGCTTTCTTT
>TRBJ2-7|NA|TRBV6-1|NA
CASSPRRGTVSVEQYF
TGTGCCAGCAGCCCGAGGAGGGGGACAGTTTCCGTCGAGCAGTACTTC
>TRBJ1-2|NA|TRBV5-1|TRBD1
CASSLTGGFYGYTF
TGCGCCAGCAGCTTGACAGGGGGATTCTATGGCTACACCTTC
>TRBJ2-7|many|TRBV18|NA
CASSPGTLTYEQYF
TGTGCCAGCTCACCCGGGACCCTAACCTACGAGCAGTACTTC
>TRBJ2-1|many|TRBV2|TRBD2
CASSEMGGGSYNEQFF
TGTGCCAGCAGTGAAATGGGCGGGGGCTCCTACAATGAGCAGTTCTTC
>TRBJ1-4|many|TRBV5-1|NA
CASSLALREKLFF
TGCGCCAGCAGCTTGGCCTTGAGGGAAAAACTGTTTTTT
>TRBJ2-4|few|TRBV5-4|NA
CASSPEIAKNIQYF
TGTGCCAGCAGTCCTGAGATAGCCAAAAACATTCAGTACTTC
>TRBJ2-5|many|TRBV3-1|NA
CASSQPGRAGAQYF
TGTGCCAGCAGCCAACCGGGACGGGCAGGGGCCCAGTACTTC
>TRBJ1-6|NA|TRBV9|NA
CASSVGGDGNSPLHF
TGTGCCAGCAGCGTAGGGGGGGACGGGAATTCACCCCTCCACTTT
>TRBJ2-5|many|TRBV4-3|NA
CASSQAGSLETQYF
TGCGCCAGCAGCCAAGCGGGTAGCCTCGAGACCCAGTACTTC
>TRBJ2-6|few|TRBV7-8|NA
CASSFSRGESSGANVLTF
TGTGCCAGCAGCTTCTCTCGCGGGGAAAGCTCTGGGGCCAACGTCCTGACTTTC
>TRBJ1-1|many|TRBV12-3/TRBV12-4|TRBD1
CASSPSRDRAEAFF
TGTGCCAGCAGCCCCAGCCGGGACAGGGCTGAAGCTTTCTTT
>TRBJ1-2|few|TRBV12-3/TRBV12-4|TRBD1
CAAARQGVGNYGYTF
TGTGCCGCAGCTCGACAGGGGGTGGGAAACTATGGCTACACCTTC
>TRBJ2-4|many|TRBV18|TRBD2
CASSPSSGAGENIQYF
TGTGCCAGCTCACCGAGTAGCGGGGCGGGTGAAAACATTCAGTACTTC
>TRBJ2-1|many|TRBV28|NA
CASSTPGGGAGEQFF
TGTGCCAGCAGTACTCCTGGGGGCGGGGCGGGTGAGCAGTTCTTC
>TRBJ2-7|many|TRBV7-2|NA
CASSSQKAGRTNSYEQYF
TGTGCCAGCAGCTCCCAGAAAGCGGGCCGCACAAACTCCTACGAGCAGTACTTC
>TRBJ1-4|few|TRBV7-2|NA
CASSLAYGGREKLFF
TGTGCCAGCAGCTTAGCATACGGGGGAAGGGAAAAACTGTTTTTT
>TRBJ1-1|many|TRBV5-1|NA
CASSNRTPSTTALNTEAFF
TGCGCCAGCAGCAACCGAACCCCGTCGACGACAGCCCTAAACACTGAAGCTTTCTTT
>TRBJ1-1|many|TRBV12-5|NA
CASGPSMNTEAFF
TGTGCTAGTGGCCCTTCTATGAACACTGAAGCTTTCTTT
>TRBJ1-4|few|TRBV4-3|TRBD1
CASSQTLRGTNEKLFF
TGCGCCAGCAGCCAAACCCTCAGGGGGACTAATGAAAAACTGTTTTTT
>TRBJ2-3|NA|TRBV7-2|NA
CASSIGGGADAQYF
TGTGCCAGCAGCATCGGTGGGGGGGCGGATGCGCAGTATTTT
>TRBJ2-7|few|TRBV28|TRBD2
CASSPERGWSYEQYF
TGTGCCAGCAGTCCCGAGCGGGGGTGGTCCTACGAGCAGTACTTC
>TRBJ2-7|NA|TRBV28|NA
CASSWAGTSYEQYF
TGTGCCAGCAGTTGGGCAGGCACCTCCTACGAGCAGTACTTC
>TRBJ2-1|NA|TRBV20-1|NA
CSAETLVNEQFF
TGCAGTGCTGAGACTTTGGTGAATGAGCAGTTCTTC
>TRBJ2-1|NA|TRBV9|NA
CASSPWAGQNEQFF
TGTGCCAGCAGCCCCTGGGCGGGCCAGAATGAGCAGTTCTTC
>TRBJ2-7|many|TRBV4-1|NA
CASSQGGPYEQYF
TGCGCCAGCAGCCAAGGGGGCCCCTACGAGCAGTACTTC
>TRBJ1-5|many|TRBV28|NA
CASSPAKGLNQPQHF
TGTGCCAGCAGTCCAGCCAAAGGACTTAATCAGCCCCAGCATTTT
>TRBJ2-1|NA|TRBV18|NA
CASSPPDRYYNEQFF
TGTGCCAGCTCACCACCTGACAGATATTACAATGAGCAGTTCTTC
>TRBJ2-2|few|TRBV20-1|TRBD2
CSAGDASGRARGTGELFF
TGCAGTGCTGGGGATGCTAGCGGGAGGGCCCGGGGCACCGGGGAGCTGTTTTTT
>TRBJ2-1|NA|TRBV5-1|TRBD1
CASIPGTGATESSYNEQFF
TGCGCCAGCATCCCGGGGACAGGGGCTACAGAAAGCTCCTACAATGAGCAGTTCTTC
>TRBJ1-4|NA|TRBV27|NA
CASSSGFTRLSEELFF
TGTGCCAGCAGTTCAGGTTTCACTCGTTTATCTGAAGAACTGTTTTTT
>TRBJ1-5|NA|TRBV12-3/TRBV12-4|NA
CASTVGQFNQPQHF
TGTGCCAGCACCGTTGGACAGTTCAATCAGCCCCAGCATTTT
>TRBJ2-5|few|TRBV20-1|NA
CSAPPAAFQETQYF
TGCAGTGCTCCCCCCGCGGCGTTCCAAGAGACCCAGTACTTC
>TRBJ1-1|few|TRBV12-3/TRBV12-4|NA
CASRSQGLATEAFF
TGTGCCAGCAGATCACAGGGTTTAGCCACTGAAGCTTTCTTT
>TRBJ2-1|NA|TRBV29-1|TRBD2
CSVEDRLIAGDNEQFF
TGCAGCGTTGAAGATCGATTGATAGCGGGGGACAATGAGCAGTTCTTC
>TRBJ2-7|many|TRBV10-1|TRBD1
CASQRDRGYEQYF
TGCGCCAGCCAACGGGACAGGGGCTACGAGCAGTACTTC